The clone carrying this T cell receptor beta chain occurred many times. No antigen is known for it. This specimen belongs to a study of regulatory T cells in long-lasting Graves disease. V shed 5 bases, J shed 0 bases, and the junction held 9 bases outside the gene matches. Germline CDR1 is LNHDA and CDR2 is SQIVND (reference sequence). This CDR3 has 17 residues. iRepertoire HTBI primers and Arm-PCR of CDR3 regions built TCR beta libraries. TCRdb itself ran the multiplex PCR reads through MiXCR, one entry per CDR3 protein. The sample lists about 540,000 distinct CDR3 sequences; about 14% were seen once. Indicated time point: newly diagnosed GD, antithyroid drugs for less than 3 months. RNA from PBMCs was the source of the TCR library. General observations from the study: TCR diversity in persistent Graves' patients was below that of newly diagnosed ones.

Another study also made use of these data, one on T cells in Graves' hyperthyroidism and ophthalmopathy. This second report adds: Carried out on the TCR CDR3, a first-round RT-PCR used the HTBI primer set.

The V call is TRBV19, the J call TRBJ2-5; 10 nucleotides align to TRBD2. The origin of this receptor is a man under 40 with Graves disease. The specimen comprised peripheral blood mononuclear cells (PBMCs), sampled at new diagnosis, from a patient treated with antithyroid drugs. CDR3: CASSPQWLAGDQETQYF. CDR3 nucleotide sequence: TGTGCCAGTAGTCCCCAATGGCTAGCGGGAGACCAAGAGACCCAGTACTTC.